These T cell receptor beta chains were read from a single sample in a study of cytomegalovirus exposure and HLA in healthy donors. Here immunoSEQ multiplex PCR was the method, and the copy in TCRdb shows in-frame clones only, minus some. This sample has about 140,000 clones; approximately 70% occur once, and the top ten carry 1.5% to 2%. The sequencing input was PBMCs. These receptors were collected from a woman in her 30s in good health and CMV-seronegative. The CDR3 runs from the conserved cysteine through the conserved F or W. Each record gives: D gene, V gene, clone size, J gene, CDR3 DNA, CDR3 protein. D genes are given only for firm matches. Size is stated for part of the rows, as once, few or many counts, or as a class when the clone is expanded.

D gene: -; V gene: TRBV5-6; clone size: -; J gene: TRBJ1-5; CDR3 DNA: TGTGCCAGCAGCTCTACAGGGTCAGGGAATCAGCCCCAGCATTTT; CDR3 protein: CASSSTGSGNQPQHF
D gene: TRBD2; V gene: TRBV6-6; clone size: few; J gene: TRBJ2-5; CDR3 DNA: TGTGCCAGCAGGGGGACTAGCTCCCAGACCCAGTACTTC; CDR3 protein: CASRGTSSQTQYF
D gene: -; V gene: TRBV14; clone size: -; J gene: TRBJ1-1; CDR3 DNA: TGTGCCAGCCAGGGGCAACAGAACACTGAAGCTTTCTTT; CDR3 protein: CASQGQQNTEAFF
D gene: -; V gene: TRBV6-1; clone size: -; J gene: TRBJ1-2; CDR3 DNA: TGTGCCAGCACCCTGACAGGCAGTGGCTATGGCTACACCTTC; CDR3 protein: CASTLTGSGYGYTF
D gene: -; V gene: TRBV6-5; clone size: -; J gene: TRBJ1-1; CDR3 DNA: TGTGCCAGCAGTTACTCGAGAGGGGGTTGGACTGAAGCTTTCTTT; CDR3 protein: CASSYSRGGWTEAFF
D gene: -; V gene: TRBV2; clone size: -; J gene: TRBJ2-5; CDR3 DNA: TGTGCCAGCAGCGGGTTTCGGGAGACCCAGTACTTC; CDR3 protein: CASSGFRETQYF
D gene: -; V gene: TRBV5-8; clone size: -; J gene: TRBJ2-5; CDR3 DNA: TGTGCCAGCAGAAAGACAGGCCACCAAGAGACCCAGTACTTC; CDR3 protein: CASRKTGHQETQYF
D gene: TRBD2; V gene: TRBV28; clone size: -; J gene: TRBJ2-2; CDR3 DNA: TGTGCCAGCAGTCTGGTTCGGACTAGCGGGACCGGGGAGCTGTTTTTT; CDR3 protein: CASSLVRTSGTGELFF
D gene: TRBD1; V gene: TRBV28; clone size: -; J gene: TRBJ1-5; CDR3 DNA: TGTGCCAGCAGTCAAACGACAGGGCGAGTCGTAAGTAATCAGCCCCAGCATTTT; CDR3 protein: CASSQTTGRVVSNQPQHF
D gene: -; V gene: TRBV30; clone size: -; J gene: TRBJ1-4; CDR3 DNA: TGTGCCTGGGCGACCGGGACTGCAGAGGGTGAAAAACTGTTTTTT; CDR3 protein: CAWATGTAEGEKLFF
D gene: TRBD1; V gene: TRBV6-4; clone size: -; J gene: TRBJ1-6; CDR3 DNA: TGTGCCAGCAACCTGACAGGGTTCCATAATTCACCCCTCCACTTT; CDR3 protein: CASNLTGFHNSPLHF
D gene: TRBD1; V gene: TRBV28; clone size: -; J gene: TRBJ1-2; CDR3 DNA: TGTGCCAGCAGTCCACAGGGGGGGAACTATGGCTACACCTTC; CDR3 protein: CASSPQGGNYGYTF
D gene: TRBD1; V gene: TRBV6-6; clone size: -; J gene: TRBJ1-4; CDR3 DNA: TGTGCCAGCAGTCTCACCGGGACAGCCGATGAAAAACTGTTTTTT; CDR3 protein: CASSLTGTADEKLFF
D gene: TRBD1; V gene: TRBV10-3; clone size: few; J gene: TRBJ1-5; CDR3 DNA: TGTGCCACCAGATTACAGGGGGGAAGCAATCAGCCCCAGCATTTT; CDR3 protein: CATRLQGGSNQPQHF
D gene: -; V gene: TRBV2; clone size: -; J gene: TRBJ2-7; CDR3 DNA: TGTGCCAGCTTGTCTCAGGGGGGAACCTACGAGCAGTACTTC; CDR3 protein: CASLSQGGTYEQYF
D gene: -; V gene: TRBV6-1; clone size: -; J gene: TRBJ1-2; CDR3 DNA: TGTGCCAGCAGTGAAGTCTGGGCCGGTGGCTACACCTTC; CDR3 protein: CASSEVWAGGYTF
D gene: TRBD1; V gene: TRBV2; clone size: -; J gene: TRBJ1-2; CDR3 DNA: TGTGCCAGCAGTGAAAAAGTGAGATTCGGGGGACAGACTAACTATGGCTACACCTTC; CDR3 protein: CASSEKVRFGGQTNYGYTF
D gene: -; V gene: TRBV4-1; clone size: -; J gene: TRBJ2-3; CDR3 DNA: TGCGCCAGCAGCCAACCCAGGATTGGTAGCACAGATACGCAGTATTTT; CDR3 protein: CASSQPRIGSTDTQYF
D gene: TRBD1; V gene: TRBV6-1; clone size: few; J gene: TRBJ2-5; CDR3 DNA: TGTGCCAGCAGTGAAGTAGGACAGGTTGGAAAGACCCAGTACTTC; CDR3 protein: CASSEVGQVGKTQYF
D gene: -; V gene: TRBV25-1; clone size: -; J gene: TRBJ2-1; CDR3 DNA: TGTGCCAGCAGTGAACTCCGGGACTCCGAATTCAATGAGCAGTTCTTC; CDR3 protein: CASSELRDSEFNEQFF
D gene: -; V gene: TRBV2; clone size: -; J gene: TRBJ2-2; CDR3 DNA: TGTGCCAGCTCGGTGCGGAGGAACACCGGGGAGCTGTTTTTT; CDR3 protein: CASSVRRNTGELFF
D gene: -; V gene: TRBV19; clone size: -; J gene: TRBJ2-2; CDR3 DNA: TGTGCCAGTAGTAAGAGGGGGACCGGGGAGCTGTTTTTT; CDR3 protein: CASSKRGTGELFF
D gene: TRBD2; V gene: TRBV6-7; clone size: -; J gene: TRBJ2-7; CDR3 DNA: TGTGCCAGCAGTTACGCTCGCGGGAGGTCCTACGAGCAGTACTTC; CDR3 protein: CASSYARGRSYEQYF
D gene: -; V gene: TRBV6-6; clone size: few; J gene: TRBJ1-4; CDR3 DNA: TGTGCCAGCAGTTACGCGGGCCAAGGTGAACTGTTTTTT; CDR3 protein: CASSYAGQGELFF
D gene: -; V gene: TRBV4-1; clone size: -; J gene: TRBJ2-7; CDR3 DNA: TGCGCCAGCAGCCAAGATTCTGGGGGGGAGCAGTACTTC; CDR3 protein: CASSQDSGGEQYF
D gene: TRBD2; V gene: TRBV28; clone size: -; J gene: TRBJ2-7; CDR3 DNA: TGTGCCAGCAGTTTCCCCGGGACTAGGTCGGCCGAGCAGTACTTC; CDR3 protein: CASSFPGTRSAEQYF
D gene: -; V gene: TRBV18; clone size: -; J gene: TRBJ2-2; CDR3 DNA: TGTGCCAGCTCACCACGGTTGACAGGCTGGACGAACACCGGGGAGCTGTTTTTT; CDR3 protein: CASSPRLTGWTNTGELFF
D gene: -; V gene: TRBV28; clone size: -; J gene: TRBJ1-5; CDR3 DNA: TGTGCCAGCAGTTTAGAGTGGGGCGGAAATCAGCCCCAGCATTTT; CDR3 protein: CASSLEWGGNQPQHF
D gene: -; V gene: TRBV10-3; clone size: -; J gene: TRBJ2-3; CDR3 DNA: TGTGCCATCAGGGGGGAAGCGGGCCCATACACAGATACGCAGTATTTT; CDR3 protein: CAIRGEAGPYTDTQYF